This T cell receptor (beta chain) was retrieved from a study of T-cell memory formation after mild COVID-19. Study at large: Largely donor-specific TCR clusters were found.

V shed 4 bases and J 5 bases; nucleotides not matched to a gene: 10. Germline lookup yields CDR1 SGHTS and CDR2 YDEGEE. CDR3 length: 16 amino acids. There are a few counts of this clonotype. Its antigen is unknown. Study-wide points: Among CD4+ contracting clones, most were CM and EM, and CD8+ ones EMRA.

Constant-segment primers and 5'RACE yielded cDNA libraries for TCR alpha and TCR beta, each carrying sample barcodes and UMIs. TCRdb itself ran the 5' RACE reads through MiXCR, one entry per CDR3 protein. The table includes about 270,000 distinct CDR3 sequences, roughly a sixth detected once. V gene TRBV5-8 combines with J gene TRBJ2-2; 8 bases align to TRBD1. The sequenced sample was PBMCs or a T cell subset sorted from them (not recorded which). This TCR was recovered from a man between 18 and 35 years old who had mild COVID-19 (a few samples of this study predate the infection). Cell type and time point are not known. This CDR3 reads CASSRYRTGTTGELFF. The CDR3 DNA reads as TGTGCCAGCAGCCGATACCGGACAGGGACGACCGGGGAGCTGTTTTTT.